This TCR beta chain was recorded in a study of CD8 T cells in Susac syndrome (dated by TCRdb to about 2019). For the wider study: The study used repertoire sequencing to test whether antigen drove CD8+ T cell activation and differentiation in Susac syndrome. The clonality of the CD8+ T cell repertoire was compared across approximately 12 healthy donors, roughly 14 Susac syndrome patients and roughly 16 multiple sclerosis patients.

High-throughput TCR beta sequencing profiled peripheral blood CD8+ and CD4+ T cells from healthy donors, Susac syndrome patients and multiple sclerosis patients. Healthy donors were included as age- and sex-matched controls. Bulk CD8+ and CD4+ T cells were purified by magnetic negative isolation, whereas CD8+ TEMRA cells were enriched by FACS. Blood was drawn into EDTA tubes, processed within 24 hours, and PBMCs were isolated by density gradient centrifugation. PBMCs intended for TCR sequencing were cryopreserved in liquid nitrogen and were subsequently thawed in a 37 degrees C water bath. The sorted or isolated CD4+, CD8+ and CD8+ TEMRA cells had a purity of 90% or higher. Regarding this clonotype: This receptor's antigen is unknown. Per-base quality was not reported, and no clone a single base away is much larger than it.

RNA was extracted using the RNeasy kit, and about 0.45 to 1 ug of the RNA was reverse transcribed with random hexamers. The immunoSEQ multiplex PCR assay, which covers 54 Vbeta and 13 Jbeta segments, was used to amplify TCR beta CDR3 regions. Bias from PCR amplification was corrected by using a synthetic template baseline for primer optimization and for computational correction. Per the authors' processing: Reads were assigned to V, D and J genes according to IMGT and analyzed in immunoSEQ Analyzer, with only productive sequences retained. Clonality was computed as one minus Shannon entropy normalized by log2 of the number of productive unique sequences. Public and private clones were assessed among the 100 most prevalent clones of each patient and control. Susac-specific clones were defined as absent from healthy and MS cohorts, approximately 1,000 published viral clones and other ImmuneACCESS disease sequences. TCRdb reprocessing: public reads trimmed at Q25 with fastp, clones called with MiXCR, in-frame beta chains kept. Rows are unified per CDR3 protein, each entry keeping the most common DNA and genes. The V and J calls were determined by TCRdb, not by the authors. The sample records 130,000 to 150,000 distinct CDR3 sequences, 85% to 95% of which are singletons. About 0.26% of the sample is held by the ten biggest clonotypes.

Results the study describes overall, beyond this receptor: The number of individuals in the TCR sequencing and HLA analysis was recognized as being relatively small.

From cysteine to phenylalanine, the CDR3 is 15 amino acids long. Only the CDR3 DNA is retained, 45 bases long and in frame from the first base. As encoded in the germline V gene, CDR1 is SGHDT while CDR2 is YYEEEE. Trimming at the junction amounts to 0 bases on V and 4 bases on J, and the germline ends lie 11 bases apart. The chain links TRBV5-6 with TRBJ1-5; a tentative D match to TRBD1 spans 5 bases. The TCR comes from a human donor in good health. Sequenced material: CD8+ T cells from PBMCs. The CDR3: CASSLDRLGNQPQHF. The DNA sequence reads TGTGCCAGCAGCTTGGACAGGCTTGGGAATCAGCCCCAGCATTTT.